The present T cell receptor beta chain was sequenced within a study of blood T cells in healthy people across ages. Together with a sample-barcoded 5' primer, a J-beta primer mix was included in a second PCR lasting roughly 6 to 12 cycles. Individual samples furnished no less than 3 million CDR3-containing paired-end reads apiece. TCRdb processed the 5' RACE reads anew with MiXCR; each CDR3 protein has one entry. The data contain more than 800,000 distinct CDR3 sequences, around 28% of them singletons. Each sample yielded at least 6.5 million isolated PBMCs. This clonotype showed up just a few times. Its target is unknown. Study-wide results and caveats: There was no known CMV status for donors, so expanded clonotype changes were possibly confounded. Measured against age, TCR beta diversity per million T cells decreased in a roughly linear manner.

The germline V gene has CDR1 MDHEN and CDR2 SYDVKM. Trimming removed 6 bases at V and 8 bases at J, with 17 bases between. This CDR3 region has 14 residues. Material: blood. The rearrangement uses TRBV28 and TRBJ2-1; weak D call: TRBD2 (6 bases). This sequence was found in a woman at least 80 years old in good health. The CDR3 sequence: CASRIPGAYDEQFF. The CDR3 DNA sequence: TGTGCCAGCAGAATACCGGGAGCTTACGATGAGCAGTTCTTC.